What follows is one TCR beta chain and its context. Its antigen is undetermined. The CDR3 spans 12 residues. Per the germline V gene, CDR1 is SQVTM and CDR2 is ANQGSEA. Between the trimmed V and J ends, which lost 7 bases and 8 bases, there was a span of 15 bases. RNA amounts of about 0.5 to 1 ug underwent reverse transcription with random hexamers. TCR beta CDR3 was amplified by immunoSEQ covering 54 Vbeta and 13 Jbeta. TCRdb used MiXCR to reprocess the immunoSEQ multiplex PCR reads, holding one entry per CDR3 protein. The repertoire holds some 300,000 distinct CDR3 sequences, with around 84% as singletons. These data come from a study of CD8 T cells in Susac syndrome. CD8+ and CD4+ T cells circulating in blood were sequenced for TCR beta. The multiple sclerosis control cohort comprised treatment-naive individuals presenting with stable or active relapsing-remitting disease. Regarding the study as a whole: As acknowledged by the study, its TCR sequencing and HLA analysis included a relatively small number of individuals.

Material: CD8+ T cells from PBMCs. The chain has TRBV29-1 and TRBJ2-1; TRBD2 is a possible D gene (6 bases). The sequence was collected from a human donor with multiple sclerosis. CDR3 sequence reads: CSGKPPGDEQFF. In DNA, the CDR3 is TGCAGCGGGAAACCCCCGGGGGATGAGCAGTTCTTC.